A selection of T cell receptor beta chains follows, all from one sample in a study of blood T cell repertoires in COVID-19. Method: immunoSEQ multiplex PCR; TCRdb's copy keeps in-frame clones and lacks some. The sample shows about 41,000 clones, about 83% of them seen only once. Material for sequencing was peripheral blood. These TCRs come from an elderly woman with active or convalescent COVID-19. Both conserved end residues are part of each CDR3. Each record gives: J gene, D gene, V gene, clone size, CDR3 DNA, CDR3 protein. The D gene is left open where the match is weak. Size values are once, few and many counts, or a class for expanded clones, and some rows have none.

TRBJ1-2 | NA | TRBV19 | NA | TGTGCCAGTAGTCCCTCGCGGGATCTGTATGGCTACACCTTC | CASSPSRDLYGYTF
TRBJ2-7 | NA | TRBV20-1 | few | TGCAGTGCTCCCAGAAACTACGAGCAGTACTTC | CSAPRNYEQYF
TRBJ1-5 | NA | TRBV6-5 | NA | TGTGCCAGCAGTTACTCGGAGGAGGGCAATCAGCCCCAGCATTTT | CASSYSEEGNQPQHF
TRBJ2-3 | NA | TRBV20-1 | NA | TGCAGTGCTAGTTCCCTTATACACAGCACAGATACGCAGTATTTT | CSASSLIHSTDTQYF
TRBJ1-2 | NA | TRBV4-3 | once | TGCGCCAGCAGCCAAGATAGAGCCAACTATGGCTACACCTTC | CASSQDRANYGYTF
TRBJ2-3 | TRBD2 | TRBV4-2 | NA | TGTGCCAGCAGCCAAGATATAAGCGGGAGGTTCGTTCGCACAGATACGCAGTATTTT | CASSQDISGRFVRTDTQYF
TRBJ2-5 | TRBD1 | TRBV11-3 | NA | TGTGCCAGCAGCTTAGGGAGATGGGGGACAGGGGAAGAGACCCAGTACTTC | CASSLGRWGTGEETQYF
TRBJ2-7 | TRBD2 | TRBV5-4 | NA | TGTGCCAGCAGCTCCGGGACTAGCGGGAGTTCCTACGAGCAGTACTTC | CASSSGTSGSSYEQYF
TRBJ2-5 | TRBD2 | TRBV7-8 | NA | TGTGCCAGCAGCATACTAGCGGTCAAAGAGACCCAGTACTTC | CASSILAVKETQYF
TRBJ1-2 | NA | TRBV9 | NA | TGTGCCAGCAGCGTGAGCAGGGCCACCCCATATGGCTACACCTTC | CASSVSRATPYGYTF
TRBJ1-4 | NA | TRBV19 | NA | TGTGCCAGTAGTATTCCTCAGGGAACTAATGAAAAACTGTTTTTT | CASSIPQGTNEKLFF
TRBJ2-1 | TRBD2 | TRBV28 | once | TGTGCCAGCAGGACGACCGGGACTAGCGGCAATGAGCAGTTCTTC | CASRTTGTSGNEQFF
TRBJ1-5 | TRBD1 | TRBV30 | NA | TGTGCCTGGAGTGACGACAGGGAGAGCAATCAGCCCCAGCATTTT | CAWSDDRESNQPQHF
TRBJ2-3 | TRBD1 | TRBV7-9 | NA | TGTGCCAGCACGTGGACAGGAACAGATACGCAGTATTTT | CASTWTGTDTQYF
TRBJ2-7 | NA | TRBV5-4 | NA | TGTGCCAGCAGCTTGCAGGGAGGCCGCTACGAGCAGTACTTC | CASSLQGGRYEQYF
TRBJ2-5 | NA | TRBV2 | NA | TGTGCCAGCACAGGGGAAGAGACCCAGTACTTC | CASTGEETQYF
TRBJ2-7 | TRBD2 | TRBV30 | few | TGTGCCCAAACGGGGACTAGCGGGAGGGCCGACGAGCAGTACTTC | CAQTGTSGRADEQYF
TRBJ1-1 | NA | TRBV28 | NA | TGTGCCAGCAGAACCCAGGGGCTGAACACTGAAGCTTTCTTT | CASRTQGLNTEAFF
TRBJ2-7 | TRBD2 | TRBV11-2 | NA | TGTGCCAGCAGCAAGACTAGCGGGAGGGCCTTAGCCGAGCAGTACTTC | CASSKTSGRALAEQYF
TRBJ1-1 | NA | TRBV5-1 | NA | TGCGCCAGCACCCGTGACAGCGGGGCTTTGGGGAACACTGAAGCTTTCTTT | CASTRDSGALGNTEAFF
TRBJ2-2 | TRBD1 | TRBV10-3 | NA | TGTGCCATCACCGGACAGGGGAACACCGGGGAGCTGTTTTTT | CAITGQGNTGELFF
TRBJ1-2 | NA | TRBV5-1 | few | TGCGCCAGCAGCGCAGGGGATGGCTACACCTTC | CASSAGDGYTF
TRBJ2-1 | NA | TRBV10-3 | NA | TGTGCCATCAGTGAACGGACAGAGACTGAGCAGTTCTTC | CAISERTETEQFF
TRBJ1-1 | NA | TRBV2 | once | TGTGCCAGCCCCCGGTCCGTGGACACTGAAGCTTTCTTT | CASPRSVDTEAFF
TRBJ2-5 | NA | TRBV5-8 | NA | TGTGCCAGCAGACGGACAGACCAAGAGACCCAGTACTTC | CASRRTDQETQYF
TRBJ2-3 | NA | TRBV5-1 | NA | TGCGCCAGCAGCTTGGGTTTCGGCGGTTCAGATACGCAGTATTTT | CASSLGFGGSDTQYF
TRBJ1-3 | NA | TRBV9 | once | TGTGCCAGCAGCGTAGACAGCCCATCTGGAAACACCATATATTTT | CASSVDSPSGNTIYF
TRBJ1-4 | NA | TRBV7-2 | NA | TGTGCCAGCAGCACTTGGACGGACAGCGAAAATGAAAAACTGTTTTTT | CASSTWTDSENEKLFF
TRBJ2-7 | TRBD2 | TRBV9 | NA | TGTGCCAGCAGCGTAGGACTAGCGGGAAGCGAGCAGTACTTC | CASSVGLAGSEQYF
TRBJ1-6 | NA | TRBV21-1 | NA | TGTGCCAGCAGCAATATCCAGGCCGCCGGGGATTCACCCCTCCACTTT | CASSNIQAAGDSPLHF
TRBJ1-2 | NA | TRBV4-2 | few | TGTGCCAGCAGCCAAGAGCGGCTTAATAGTGGTATGGGCTACACCTTC | CASSQERLNSGMGYTF
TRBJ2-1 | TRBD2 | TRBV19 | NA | TGTGCCAGTAGTATAGTAGGAGGGGTAGCGGGAGGCAGCTCCTACAATGAGCAGTTCTTC | CASSIVGGVAGGSSYNEQFF
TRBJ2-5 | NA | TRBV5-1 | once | TGCGCCAGCAGCTTGGGTTCGGGGGTCCGAGAGACCCAGTACTTC | CASSLGSGVRETQYF
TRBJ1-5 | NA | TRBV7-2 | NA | TGTGCCAGCAGCGAACAGGGCCGGGGCAATCAGCCCCAGCATTTT | CASSEQGRGNQPQHF